A selection of T cell receptor beta chains follows, all from one sample in a study of regulatory and conventional T cells in RAG deficiency. Using immunoSEQ multiplex PCR, the repertoire was profiled, and TCRdb retains in-frame clones only, with some absent. The sample contains around 29,000 clones, roughly 96% of which appear only once. The same data also went into a second study, on regulatory T cells.

Material for sequencing was CD25- CD4+ T cells sorted from blood. Every receptor here comes from a human donor in good health. CDR3s include the opening cysteine and the closing phenylalanine or tryptophan. A D gene is named only where the DNA matches it firmly. Expanded clones are given a class, and other clones once, few, many or no size at all.

D: TRBD1
J: TRBJ2-7
size: NA
V: TRBV6-5
DNA: TGTGCCAGCAGTTACCAAAGGGACAGGGGACAAGTCGAGCAGTACTTC
CDR3: CASSYQRDRGQVEQYF

D: TRBD2
J: TRBJ2-3
size: NA
V: TRBV5-1
DNA: TGCGCCAGCAGCTTGGGGCGGGGGGGTGGCACAGATACGCAGTATTTT
CDR3: CASSLGRGGGTDTQYF

D: NA
J: TRBJ1-3
size: NA
V: TRBV6-5
DNA: TGTGCCAGCAGTTACTCCGGGGGTGCCATATATTTT
CDR3: CASSYSGGAIYF

D: NA
J: TRBJ1-2
size: NA
V: TRBV11-2
DNA: TGTGCCAGCAGCTTAGTACAGTATGGCTACACCTTC
CDR3: CASSLVQYGYTF

D: TRBD1
J: TRBJ2-3
size: NA
V: TRBV29-1
DNA: TGCAGCGGCGAGACAGGGGGCAGGACAGATACGCAGTATTTT
CDR3: CSGETGGRTDTQYF

D: TRBD1
J: TRBJ1-1
size: NA
V: TRBV15
DNA: TGTGCCACCAGCAGGGGGGACAGGGGCACTGAAGCTTTCTTT
CDR3: CATSRGDRGTEAFF

D: TRBD1
J: TRBJ2-2
size: NA
V: TRBV19
DNA: TGTGCCAGTACCGTACCCGGGACAGGGGGCCGGGAGCTGTTTTTT
CDR3: CASTVPGTGGRELFF

D: NA
J: TRBJ2-1
size: NA
V: TRBV30
DNA: TGTGCCTGGAACCCCCGAGCGAAGAATGAGCAGTTCTTC
CDR3: CAWNPRAKNEQFF

D: NA
J: TRBJ2-1
size: NA
V: TRBV20-1
DNA: TGCAGTGCTCAGGCCGGGGTCGGGCAGTTCTTC
CDR3: CSAQAGVGQFF

D: TRBD2
J: TRBJ2-1
size: NA
V: TRBV7-2
DNA: TGTGCCAGCAGCTCACGTCGCCGCTCTAGCGGCCCTTCCTACAATGAGCAGTTCTTC
CDR3: CASSSRRRSSGPSYNEQFF

D: NA
J: TRBJ2-3
size: once
V: TRBV5-1
DNA: TGCGCCAGCAGCTTATCGACAGAGCGGGTTAATACGCAGTATTTT
CDR3: CASSLSTERVNTQYF

D: NA
J: TRBJ1-5
size: NA
V: TRBV6-1
DNA: TGTGCCAGCAGTGAATCAGGGGTTCATCAGCCCCAGCATTTT
CDR3: CASSESGVHQPQHF

D: TRBD1
J: TRBJ1-1
size: NA
V: TRBV19
DNA: TGTGCCAGTAGTGACAGGGTTTGGCCTGAAGCTTTCTTT
CDR3: CASSDRVWPEAFF